These T cell receptor beta chains were read from a single sample in a study of blood T cell repertoires in COVID-19. Sequencing used immunoSEQ multiplex PCR; TCRdb keeps in-frame clones, though not all of them. The sample has roughly 50,000 clones; 83% are singletons. Sequencing input: peripheral blood. The receptors were sampled from a woman aged 60-75 years with acute or convalescent COVID-19. The conserved cysteine and the conserved F or W are not part of the CDR3 here.

v_call	j_call	cdr3_aa
TRBV7-8	TRBJ2-1	ASSLDGGIGRF
TRBV7-8	TRBJ2-7	ASSLAGLRDEQY
TRBV7-2	TRBJ2-3	ASSLTRLAGSSTDTQY
TRBV19	TRBJ1-6	ASSRGQGVSPLH
TRBV2	TRBJ1-2	ASSGGQGGSAYGYT
TRBV27	TRBJ1-6	ASRRSRGSGSPLH
TRBV27	TRBJ2-5	ASSPIRGTGGETQY
TRBV18	TRBJ1-4	ASSPRTGTGEKLF
TRBV19	TRBJ2-2	ASSIAGPITGELF
TRBV19	TRBJ2-3	ASLPGVGDTQY
TRBV4-2	TRBJ2-1	ASSQRWDLGYSYNEQF
TRBV28	TRBJ1-1	ASSSGQGNTEAF
TRBV2	TRBJ1-1	ASSPQVNTEAF
TRBV6-5	TRBJ2-7	ASSYSTSGGPYEQY
TRBV4-1	TRBJ1-2	ASSQGGTGFYGYT
TRBV6-2/TRBV6-3	TRBJ2-3	ASSPPPLAGDTDTQY
TRBV6-5	TRBJ2-5	ASSYSRQGKETQY
TRBV6-1	TRBJ1-1	ASRYRDRGPAF
TRBV3-1/TRBV3-2	TRBJ2-2	ASTVLKNTGELF
TRBV18	TRBJ1-5	ASSRVGQPQH
TRBV5-1	TRBJ1-2	ASSLQYSNYGYT
TRBV7-3	TRBJ2-1	ASSSQPGQGNEQF
TRBV12-3/TRBV12-4	TRBJ2-5	ASSLVRQETQY
TRBV4-1	TRBJ1-5	ASSQGEADQPQH
TRBV27	TRBJ1-5	ASSISYNQPQH
TRBV7-2	TRBJ2-1	ASSLVGLAGVNSYNEQF